This passage covers 27 T cell receptor beta chains from one sample sequenced in a study of CD8+ T cells in alopecia areata. Following extraction, RNA underwent reverse transcription to cDNA, which served as the sequencing template. Measured with immunoSEQ multiplex PCR; TCRdb has only the in-frame clones, and not every one. The sample consists of 150,000 or so clones, roughly 60% of them appearing once. The sample taken for sequencing was CD4+ T cells sorted from blood. All receptors derive from a human donor in good health.

V and J are TRBV30 and TRBJ1-1, with D possibly being TRBD1 (6 bases). CDR3 size: 14 residues. V dropped 4 bases and J dropped 1 base, with 13 bases sitting between them. The germline gives CDR1 GTSNPN, CDR2 SVGIG (reference sequence). In DNA, the CDR3 is TGTGCCTGGATGGGGGGCCGGGGGAACACTGAAGCTTTCTTT. Amino acids: CAWMGGRGNTEAFF.

V is TRBV5-4 and J is TRBJ2-5; 10 bases map to TRBD2. The CDR3 consists of 14 residues. CDR1 SGHNT and CDR2 YYREEE come from the germline V gene (reference sequence). Unmatched junction bases numbered 9, after V lost 9 bases and J lost 4 bases. This chain's CDR3 is CATRELAGVETQYF. The CDR3, as DNA: TGTGCCACAAGGGAGCTAGCGGGAGTAGAGACCCAGTACTTC.

CDR3: CASSWTSGSNEQFF. CDR3 DNA: TGTGCCAGCAGCTGGACTAGCGGGAGCAATGAGCAGTTCTTC. V is TRBV6-5 and J is TRBJ2-1; TRBD2 aligns across 13 bases. CDR1 and CDR2 (germline): MNHEY, SVGAGI. J lost 6 bases, V lost 6 bases, and 2 bases had no gene match. This CDR3 contains 14 residues.

The sample holds a few counts of this clone. The CDR3 protein is CASSRAVGETQYF. In nucleotides, the CDR3 is TGCGCCAGCAGCCGGGCCGTGGGAGAGACCCAGTACTTC. The chain recombines TRBV5-1 with TRBJ2-5, with unresolved D. CDR3 length: 13 amino acids. Looked up from germline, CDR1 is SGHRS and CDR2 is YFSETQ. V was clipped by 4 bases and J by 4 bases, with 11 bases between them.

The genes are TRBV10-3 and TRBJ2-7; no clear D. Germline V lookup: CDR1 ENHRY, CDR2 SYGVKD. The V end lost 0 bases, the J end lost 7 bases, and 16 bases lay between the germline ends. This CDR3 spans 15 amino acids. This CDR3 is CAISESNKDPAEQYF. The CDR3 bases are TGTGCCATCAGTGAGTCGAATAAGGATCCAGCGGAGCAGTACTTC.

The table lists this clone with a count of one. This sequence joins TRBV5-6 and TRBJ2-6, with D hard to call. CDR1 is SGHDT and CDR2 is YYEEEE in the germline V gene. Between the trimmed V and J ends, which lost 1 base and 4 bases, there was a span of 9 bases. The CDR3 length is 15 residues. Here the CDR3 reads CASSLPGLGANVLTF. The CDR3 DNA follows: TGTGCCAGCAGCTTGCCTGGTCTGGGGGCCAACGTCCTGACTTTC.

V and J are TRBV6-6 and TRBJ1-5, with 8 bases identical to TRBD1. J was trimmed by 9 bases and V by 6 bases; bases with no gene match: 7. This CDR3 has 13 amino acids. Germline CDR1 reads MNHNY; CDR2 reads SVGAGI (reference sequence). As DNA, the CDR3 is TGTGCCAGCAGCAGGGACAGGTACCCGCCCCAGCATTTT. It translates to CASSRDRYPPQHF.

This chain's CDR3 is CSVRDTSYEQYF. DNA for the CDR3: TGCAGCGTAAGAGACACCTCCTACGAGCAGTACTTC. This rearrangement joins TRBV29-1 to TRBJ2-7; D is unclear. CDR3 length: 12 amino acids. Looked up from germline, CDR1 is SQVTM and CDR2 is ANQGSEA. The germline V and J ends were trimmed by 6 bases and 0 bases, with 9 bases remaining between them.

This clone was observed a single time. The chain employs TRBV27 and TRBJ2-1; D unresolved. CDR3 length: 15 amino acids. Looked up from germline, CDR1 is MNHEY and CDR2 is SMNVEV (reference sequence). Trimming shortened V by 5 bases and J by 9 bases, and 20 bases separated the two germline ends. DNA for the CDR3: TGTGCCAGCAGTCAGCACCCGGGCGGTCATGCTGAGCAGTTCTTC. Translated, it gives CASSQHPGGHAEQFF.

This clone was counted only a few times. This sequence joins TRBV2 and TRBJ2-7, with a tentative D call TRBD2 (6 bases). CDR1 and CDR2 from the germline V gene are SNHLY and FYNNEI. The CDR3 is made up of 12 amino acids. V shed 6 bases and J shed 4 bases, with 10 bases lying between them. CDR3 in DNA: TGTGCCAGCAGCGGGGACTCGTACGAGCAGTACTTC. As protein: CASSGDSYEQYF.

This chain uses TRBV5-6 with TRBJ2-5; D gene unclear. The CDR3 has 13 residues. The germline CDR1 and CDR2 sequences are SGHDT and YYEEEE. V was shortened by 1 base and J by 1 base, with 5 bases between the two germline ends. DNA of the CDR3: TGTGCCAGCAGCTTGTCCGTCCAAGAGACCCAGTACTTC. It codes for CASSLSVQETQYF.

CDR3 in DNA: TGTGCCAGCAGTGCCAGGGGACAGGGGCCTCGACGGAACACTGAAGCTTTCTTT. It specifies CASSARGQGPRRNTEAFF. The chain combines TRBV27 with TRBJ1-1, with TRBD1 matching 10 bases. The CDR3 runs to 18 residues. Trimming removed 5 bases from V and 1 base from J; junction bases left unmatched: 13. The germline V gene has CDR1 MNHEY and CDR2 SMNVEV (reference sequence).

The CDR3 nucleotides read TGCAGCGGGGGGCGGCAGGGTTTAAACAATGAGCAGTTCTTC. This translates into CSGGRQGLNNEQFF. The chain has TRBV29-1 and TRBJ2-1; weak D call: TRBD1 (6 bases). Per the germline V gene, CDR1 is SQVTM and CDR2 is ANQGSEA. Trimming stripped 7 bases from V and 5 bases from J, with 18 bases between. This CDR3 region has 14 residues.

The J gene is TRBJ1-5, the V gene TRBV7-9; D remains ambiguous. This CDR3 is 14 amino acids long. Germline V lookup: CDR1 SEHNR, CDR2 FQNEAQ (reference sequence). Trimming removed 5 bases at V and 2 bases at J, with 10 bases between. CDR3 sequence: CASSQDPGNQPQHF. For the CDR3, the DNA is TGTGCCAGCAGCCAAGATCCCGGCAATCAGCCCCAGCATTTT.

The chain joins TRBV28 to TRBJ1-1, with TRBD1 identical over 7 bases. This CDR3 region has 14 residues. V lost 8 bases to trimming and J lost 0 bases; unmatched junction nucleotides: 6. Germline values: CDR1 MDHEN, CDR2 SYDVKM. In nucleotides, the CDR3 is TGTGCCAGCGGGCTGGGACAGCTGAACACTGAAGCTTTCTTT. Residues: CASGLGQLNTEAFF.

The chain has TRBV29-1 and TRBJ1-4, with D unclear. The CDR3 sequence is 12 residues long. V was shortened by 4 bases and J by 6 bases, with 9 bases between the two germline ends. Germline assignment: CDR1 SQVTM and CDR2 ANQGSEA. The CDR3 DNA reads as TGCAGCGTTGCCGGAATCTATGAAAAACTGTTTTTT. As protein: CSVAGIYEKLFF. Combining the CDR3 with reference TRBV29-1 and TRBJ1-4 gives the whole variable domain SAVISQKPSRDICQRGTSLTIQCQVDSQVTMMFWYRQQPGQSLTLIATANQGSEATYESGFVIDKFPISRPNLTFSTLTVSNMSPEDSSIYLCSVAGIYEKLFFGSGTQLSVL.

Notes on this clone: This specimen includes other DNA sequences encoding the same CDR3. The rearrangement uses TRBV11-2 and TRBJ2-3; D unclear. V dropped 5 bases and J dropped 4 bases, with 4 bases sitting between them. Germline V gene data show CDR1 as SGHAT and CDR2 as FQNNGV. This CDR3 comprises 11 residues. CDR3 protein: CASSLADTQYF. Written as DNA, the CDR3 is TGTGCCAGCAGCCTGGCAGATACGCAGTATTTT.

The chain couples TRBV29-1 to TRBJ1-4; D is possibly TRBD1 (6 bases). CDR1 and CDR2 (germline): SQVTM, ANQGSEA. This CDR3 is built from 14 residues. Trimming removed 1 base from V and 9 bases from J, with 15 bases in between. CDR3 bases: TGCAGCGTTGAAGGGTCGTCGCAGGGGAAAAAACTGTTTTTT. This encodes CSVEGSSQGKKLFF.

This chain joins TRBV7-6 and TRBJ2-5; D ambiguous. Trimming shortened V by 8 bases and J by 1 base, and 20 bases separated the two germline ends. Germline V gene sequence: CDR1 SGHVS, CDR2 FNYEAQ. This CDR3 is 16 amino acids long. The CDR3 spells CASSFSPAAVQETQYF. The CDR3, as DNA: TGTGCCAGCTCCTTTTCCCCCGCGGCGGTCCAAGAGACCCAGTACTTC. The full variable domain, rest sourced from reference TRBV7-6 and TRBJ2-5, is GAGVSQSPRYKVTKRGQDVALRCDPISGHVSLYWYRQALGQGPEFLTYFNYEAQQDKSGLPNDRFSAERPEGSISTLTIQRTEQRDSAMYRCASSFSPAAVQETQYFGPGTRLLVL.

The chain is built from TRBV27 and TRBJ1-2; D gene ambiguous. V lost 3 bases and J 6 bases, leaving 11 bases between the germline ends. Per germline, CDR1 MNHEY and CDR2 SMNVEV (reference sequence). The CDR3 is 13 residues long. The CDR3 loop reads CASSFGFGNGYTF. The CDR3 DNA follows: TGTGCCAGCAGTTTCGGATTCGGGAATGGCTACACCTTC.

This clone was picked up a small number of times. This chain joins TRBV6-1 and TRBJ2-5, with no clear D. The CDR3 has 12 amino acids. V gave up 6 bases and J gave up 0 bases, with 5 bases separating them. The germline gives CDR1 MNHNS, CDR2 SASEGT. In nucleotides, the CDR3 is TGTGCCAGCAGCCTCGACCAAGAGACCCAGTACTTC. Translating it yields CASSLDQETQYF.

This sequence joins TRBV9 and TRBJ2-1; TRBD2 matches at 7 bases. The CDR3 is 16 amino acids. Germline CDR1 SGDLS, CDR2 YYNGEE. Unmatched junction bases numbered 13, after V lost 0 bases and J lost 10 bases. The CDR3 spells CASSVVPSGGLWEQFF. The DNA for the CDR3 is TGTGCCAGCAGCGTAGTCCCTAGCGGCGGCCTTTGGGAGCAGTTCTTC.

This sequence joins TRBV9 and TRBJ2-7; D is ambiguous. CDR3 length equals 13 residues. Germline CDR1 reads SGDLS; CDR2 reads YYNGEE. Trimming cost V 0 bases and J 3 bases, with 7 bases left between them. The CDR3 protein is CASSVAPGYEQYF. DNA for the CDR3: TGTGCCAGCAGCGTAGCGCCGGGCTACGAGCAGTACTTC.

The V and J genes are TRBV29-1 and TRBJ2-1; 10 bases map to TRBD2. This CDR3 has 15 residues. After removal of 5 bases from V and 5 bases from J, the junction contained 9 bases not matched to a gene. CDR1 and CDR2 (germline): SQVTM, ANQGSEA. This CDR3 is CSVKLAGGRNNEQFF. The CDR3 nucleotides are TGCAGCGTTAAGTTAGCGGGAGGTCGGAACAATGAGCAGTTCTTC.

This clone was found a few times. The CDR3 loop reads CSVPEGSGANVLTF. As DNA, the CDR3 is TGCAGCGTCCCTGAGGGCTCTGGGGCCAACGTCCTGACTTTC. The chain links TRBV29-1 to TRBJ2-6, with a weak D call TRBD2 (5 bases). V was pared by 6 bases and J by 0 bases, with 9 bases between. The germline CDR1 and CDR2 sequences are SQVTM and ANQGSEA. This CDR3 has 14 amino acids.

The rearrangement joins TRBV15 to TRBJ2-5; D may match TRBD1 or TRBD2 (5 bases each). CDR1 LNHNV and CDR2 YYDKDF come from the germline V gene (reference sequence). Between the trimmed V and J ends, which lost 0 bases and 4 bases, there was a span of 9 bases. The CDR3 has 14 residues. The CDR3 DNA is TGTGCCACCAGCAGAGATTATGGGGGAGAGACCCAGTACTTC. Translation: CATSRDYGGETQYF.

The table lists this clone with a count of one. The CDR3 DNA sequence: TGCAGCGTTGAGCAGGGGGGGAACATTCAGTACTTC. It yields the protein CSVEQGGNIQYF. The rearrangement uses TRBV29-1 and TRBJ2-4, with D possibly called TRBD1 or TRBD2 (7 bases each). This CDR3 comprises 12 residues. V was trimmed by 3 bases and J by 7 bases, leaving 10 bases between them. The germline V gene encodes CDR1 SQVTM and CDR2 ANQGSEA.